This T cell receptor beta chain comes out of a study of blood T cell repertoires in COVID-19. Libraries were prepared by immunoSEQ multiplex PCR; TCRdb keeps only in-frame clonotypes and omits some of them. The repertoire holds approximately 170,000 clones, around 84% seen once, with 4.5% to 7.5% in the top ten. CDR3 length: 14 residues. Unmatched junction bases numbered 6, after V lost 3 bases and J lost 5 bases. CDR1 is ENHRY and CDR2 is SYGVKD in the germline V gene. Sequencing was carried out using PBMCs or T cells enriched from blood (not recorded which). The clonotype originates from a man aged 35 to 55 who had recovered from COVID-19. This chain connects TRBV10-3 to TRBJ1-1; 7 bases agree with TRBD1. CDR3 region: CAISDTTGRTEAFF. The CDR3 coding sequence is TGTGCCATCAGTGACACGACAGGGAGGACTGAAGCTTTCTTT.